This TCR beta chain is drawn from a study of shared T cell receptors in the human thymus. This table comes from immunoSEQ multiplex PCR, and its TCRdb copy is limited to in-frame clones, with some not included. The sample lists hundreds of thousands of clones, more than 75% occurring once. This CDR3 region has 16 residues. J gave up 8 bases and V 1 base, and 11 bases lay outside the gene matches. CDR1 MNHEY and CDR2 SVGAGI come from the germline V gene. The same specimen was also included in a second study, on human thymus T cells. That source notes: Samples came from healthy Finnish infants during open corrective cardiac surgery. Thymus specimens were resections from corrective heart surgery. Related research has reported that thymic repertoires overlap highly among unrelated individuals.

The origin of this receptor is a boy in the first two years of life with a congenital heart defect. The rearrangement uses TRBV6-5 and TRBJ2-1; 7 bases align to TRBD2. The sequencing input was thymocytes. CDR3 sequence (DNA): TGTGCCAGCAGTTACTTCCCTGGCGGGGGAAGCGATGAGCAGTTCTTC. Protein sequence: CASSYFPGGGSDEQFF.